This T cell receptor beta chain was recovered during a study of PD-1 blockade in mismatch repair-deficient tumors. Across the study: Enrolled about 2013-2016, patients had progressing, pretreated mismatch repair-deficient cancers of 12 types.

PCR or immunohistochemistry showed mismatch repair deficiency in every enrolled patient. The TCR-sequenced patients were a few responders to pembrolizumab. Study outcomes and limitations: After pembrolizumab, tumor-resident clones rose rapidly, then generally contracted before radiologic responses.

Germline CDR1 MDHEN, CDR2 SYDVKM. CDR3 length: 14 residues. V was pared by 6 bases and J by 6 bases, with 15 bases between. TCRdb's copy holds only in-frame clones and misses some; the assay was immunoSEQ multiplex PCR. Of roughly 50,000 clones in the sample, 65% to 85% were seen once. This clone was detected a few times. As yet, its antigen is unknown. The receptor's source is an adult with mismatch repair-deficient cancer. The chain joins TRBV28 to TRBJ1-5; possible D gene TRBD1, 6 bases. The sample consisted of peripheral blood, taken about 4.5 months after starting pembrolizumab. Written as DNA, the CDR3 is TGTGCCAGCAGGCTACCTGGGGGCATTCAGCCCCAGCATTTT. Its protein is CASRLPGGIQPQHF.